Shown below are 29 T cell receptor beta chains from a single sample sequenced in a study of cytomegalovirus exposure and HLA in healthy donors. Here immunoSEQ multiplex PCR was the method, and the copy in TCRdb shows in-frame clones only, minus some. The sample has about 130,000 clones, approximately 91% seen once. The sequencing input was PBMCs. These receptors came from a man aged 25 to 40 in good health and CMV-seronegative.

The table lists this clone with a few counts. CDR3 protein: CASSSPSGRLYEQYF. The CDR3 region has the DNA TGTGCCAGCAGCAGCCCTAGCGGGAGGCTCTACGAGCAGTACTTC. The chain joins TRBV5-5 to TRBJ2-7, with 11 nucleotides matching TRBD2. The CDR3 has 15 amino acids. With V trimmed by 4 bases and J by 3 bases, 6 bases remained unmatched. CDR1 is SGHKS, CDR2 YYEKEE, per germline (reference sequence).

The chain uses TRBV18 and TRBJ1-3; 9 bases agree with TRBD1. Per germline, CDR1 KGHSH and CDR2 LQKENI. This CDR3 comprises 14 residues. V shed 3 bases, J shed 4 bases, and the junction held 1 base outside the gene matches. CDR3 sequence reads: CASSPGTGGNTIYF. CDR3 sequence (DNA): TGTGCCAGCTCACCTGGGACAGGGGGAAACACCATATATTTT.

The genes are TRBV4-2 and TRBJ2-7; 7 bases align to TRBD2. The CDR3 runs to 18 residues. J lost 6 bases, V lost 0 bases, and 17 bases had no gene match. Germline V lookup: CDR1 LGHNA, CDR2 YNFKEQ. The CDR3 DNA follows: TGTGCCAGCAGCCAAGACCCCTCCTCGACTAGGTCGGGGGGCGAGCAGTACTTC. This gives the protein CASSQDPSSTRSGGEQYF.

The gene calls are TRBV19 and TRBJ2-7; the D gene is possibly TRBD2 (5 bases). The CDR3 sequence is 13 residues long. Looked up from germline, CDR1 is LNHDA and CDR2 is SQIVND (reference sequence). Trimming stripped 6 bases from V and 3 bases from J, with 12 bases between. The CDR3 is CASSLTGNYEQYF. The CDR3, as DNA: TGTGCCAGTAGCTTGACCGGGAACTACGAGCAGTACTTC.

This rearrangement joins TRBV5-1 to TRBJ1-1; TRBD1 might be the D (5 bases). V was pared by 4 bases and J by 0 bases, with 13 bases between. CDR1 is SGHRS, CDR2 YFSETQ, per germline. This CDR3 spans 15 amino acids. Here the CDR3 DNA reads TGCGCCAGCAGCGGCGCGGGGGTGGTGAACACTGAAGCTTTCTTT. Its translation is CASSGAGVVNTEAFF.

This chain connects TRBV19 to TRBJ2-2; 9 bases are a match to TRBD1. The germline V gene encodes CDR1 LNHDA and CDR2 SQIVND (reference sequence). The V and J ends lost 3 bases and 8 bases, in that order; junction bases with no gene match: 7. There are 15 residues in the CDR3. CDR3: CASSIGQGISGELFF. In DNA form, the CDR3 reads TGTGCCAGTAGTATCGGACAGGGGATTTCGGGGGAGCTGTTTTTT.

This chain joins TRBV30 and TRBJ1-4, with D maybe TRBD1 (6 bases). Germline CDR1 is GTSNPN and CDR2 is SVGIG (reference sequence). This CDR3 has 14 residues. V lost 3 bases, J lost 5 bases, and 13 bases lay in between. This chain's CDR3 is CAWSRDILNEKLFF. The DNA for the CDR3 is TGTGCCTGGAGCCGGGACATACTGAATGAAAAACTGTTTTTT.

The chain joins TRBV15 to TRBJ2-3; the match to TRBD1 covers 9 bases. This CDR3 contains 16 residues. V shed 0 bases and J 6 bases; nucleotides not matched to a gene: 7. Germline V gene lookup returns CDR1 LNHNV and CDR2 YYDKDF (reference sequence). CDR3 coding DNA: TGTGCCACCAGCAGAGACGTGACAGGGGGTACGGATACGCAGTATTTT. Its translation is CATSRDVTGGTDTQYF. Full variable domain (remainder filled in from reference TRBV15 and TRBJ2-3): DAMVIQNPRYQVTQFGKPVTLSCSQTLNHNVMYWYQQKSSQAPKLLFHYYDKDFNNEADTPDNFQSRRPNTSFCFLDIRSPGLGDTAMYLCATSRDVTGGTDTQYFGPGTRLTVL.

This rearrangement joins TRBV7-2 to TRBJ2-7, with 8 bases that match TRBD2. The germline V gene encodes CDR1 SGHTA and CDR2 FQGNSA. The CDR3 loop spans 14 amino acids. After removal of 3 bases from V and 6 bases from J, the junction contained 7 bases not matched to a gene. The CDR3 spells CASSFRLASGEQYF. The CDR3 coding sequence is TGTGCCAGCAGCTTCCGACTAGCGTCGGGCGAGCAGTACTTC.

V usage is TRBV15 and J usage is TRBJ2-7, with TRBD1 matching 8 bases. V dropped 3 bases and J dropped 3; count of bases not matched to a gene: 10. From germline, CDR1 is LNHNV and CDR2 YYDKDF (reference sequence). This CDR3 region has 16 residues. CDR3 DNA: TGTGCCACCAGCAGCCCCCGGGACAGGCACATCTACGAGCAGTACTTC. It yields the protein CATSSPRDRHIYEQYF.

The V and J genes are TRBV5-6 and TRBJ1-2; unclear D gene. The CDR3 is 16 residues long. Deletions cut 3 bases from V and 0 bases from J, with 15 bases between. Germline V gene sequence: CDR1 SGHDT, CDR2 YYEEEE. CDR3 protein: CASSYLYSNSNYGYTF. The CDR3 DNA reads as TGTGCCAGCAGCTACCTATACAGCAATTCTAACTATGGCTACACCTTC.

The chain joins TRBV5-4 to TRBJ2-1; D might be TRBD2 (6 bases). The CDR3 covers 13 residues. Germline V CDR1 and CDR2: SGHNT, YYREEE (reference sequence). The V and J ends lost 4 bases and 7 bases respectively, with 12 bases between them. The CDR3 DNA reads as TGTGCCAGCAGCGTGCCGGGAGCGAATGAGCAGTTCTTC. It encodes CASSVPGANEQFF.

This chain joins TRBV7-2 and TRBJ2-2; weak D call: TRBD2 (6 bases). CDR1 is SGHTA and CDR2 is FQGNSA in the germline V gene. The CDR3 is 17 amino acids. The germline V and J ends were trimmed by 2 bases and 2 bases, with 15 bases remaining between them. The CDR3 loop reads CASSLKFLAINTGELFF. DNA for the CDR3: TGTGCCAGCAGCTTAAAATTTCTAGCGATAAACACCGGGGAGCTGTTTTTT.

The chain carries TRBV9 and TRBJ1-4, with a tentative D call TRBD1 (5 bases). CDR3 length: 15 residues. In germline, CDR1 is SGDLS, CDR2 YYNGEE. V was cut by 4 bases and J by 4 bases, with 14 bases left in between. The CDR3 sequence: CASSSGDLGNEKLFF. CDR3 nucleotide sequence: TGTGCCAGCAGCTCGGGGGATTTGGGTAATGAAAAACTGTTTTTT.

The J gene is TRBJ1-1, the V gene TRBV7-9, with 10 bases that match TRBD1. This CDR3 is built from 14 residues. CDR1 and CDR2 from the germline V gene are SEHNR and FQNEAQ (reference sequence). With V trimmed by 6 bases and J by 11 bases, 12 bases remained unmatched. This CDR3 reads CASSSTGTGDKAFF. Written as DNA, the CDR3 is TGTGCCAGCAGTTCTACCGGGACAGGGGATAAGGCTTTCTTT.

J is TRBJ2-7 and V is TRBV7-2; D ambiguous. V was cut by 4 bases and J by 1 base, with 11 bases left in between. Germline values: CDR1 SGHTA, CDR2 FQGNSA. The CDR3 has 14 residues. The CDR3 protein is CASSSAGVSYEQYF. CDR3 in DNA: TGTGCCAGCAGCTCCGCCGGTGTGTCCTACGAGCAGTACTTC.

This clone appeared a single time. This chain joins TRBV11-2 and TRBJ2-7; TRBD2 agrees at 8 bases. The CDR3 runs to 15 residues. Germline CDR1 and CDR2: SGHAT and FQNNGV. V dropped 3 bases and J dropped 0; count of bases not matched to a gene: 4. The CDR3 sequence: CASSLVAGSSYEQYF. The CDR3 nucleotides read TGTGCCAGCAGCTTGGTAGCGGGGAGCTCCTACGAGCAGTACTTC.

J is TRBJ1-2 and V is TRBV9; no clear D gene. Germline V gene sequence: CDR1 SGDLS, CDR2 YYNGEE. The CDR3 length is 11 residues. Trimming removed 6 bases at V and 6 bases at J, with 9 bases between. CDR3 in amino acids: CASNGLNGYTF. In DNA, the CDR3 is TGTGCCAGCAACGGACTTAATGGCTACACCTTC.

The chain links TRBV7-2 to TRBJ2-7; 9 bases fit TRBD2. CDR3 length: 14 amino acids. Germline-derived CDR1 and CDR2 are SGHTA and FQGNSA. Trimming at V came to 6 bases and at J to 3 bases, leaving 6 bases not matched to a gene. CDR3 loop: CASSPSGTHYEQYF. As DNA, the CDR3 is TGTGCCAGCAGTCCTAGCGGGACCCACTACGAGCAGTACTTC.

This clone was picked up one time. The chain carries TRBV5-1 and TRBJ2-2; 7 bases fit TRBD2. Trimming removed 4 bases from V and 2 bases from J; junction bases left unmatched: 5. CDR1 is SGHRS and CDR2 is YFSETQ in the germline V gene. CDR3 length: 15 amino acids. The CDR3 nucleotides are TGCGCCAGCAGCGGGCGGGGGACTAACACCGGGGAGCTGTTTTTT. It translates to CASSGRGTNTGELFF. Full variable domain (missing parts from reference TRBV5-1 and TRBJ2-2): KAGVTQTPRYLIKTRGQQVTLSCSPISGHRSVSWYQQTPGQGLQFLFEYFSETQRNKGNFPGRFSGRQFSNSRSEMNVSTLELGDSALYLCASSGRGTNTGELFFGEGSRLTVL.

The chain links TRBV5-1 to TRBJ2-7, with D possibly being TRBD1 (6 bases). The ends were cut back, 5 bases at V and 5 bases at J, with 14 bases in the middle. This CDR3 region has 13 residues. In germline, CDR1 is SGHRS, CDR2 YFSETQ. The CDR3 here is CASRPHAGDEQYF. CDR3 coding DNA: TGCGCCAGCAGACCGCATGCAGGGGACGAGCAGTACTTC.

The chain has TRBV5-1 and TRBJ2-7, with 8 positions matching TRBD1. With 2 bases clipped from V and 0 bases from J, the junction kept 1 base outside the gene matches. CDR1 SGHRS and CDR2 YFSETQ come from the germline V gene. CDR3 size: 14 residues. Here the CDR3 reads CASSFDRGSYEQYF. The DNA of the CDR3 is TGCGCCAGCAGCTTCGACAGGGGCTCCTACGAGCAGTACTTC.

This rearrangement joins TRBV4-3 to TRBJ2-1; TRBD1 aligns across 7 bases. CDR3 size: 13 residues. In germline, CDR1 is LGHNA, CDR2 YSLEER. Germline trimming cut 1 base from V and 8 bases from J; bases unmatched to any gene: 2. The CDR3 sequence: CASSQVQGYEQFF. DNA for the CDR3: TGCGCCAGCAGCCAAGTACAGGGGTATGAGCAGTTCTTC.

The chain is built from TRBV30 and TRBJ1-2; D ambiguous. The CDR3 is 13 residues long. Per germline, CDR1 GTSNPN and CDR2 SVGIG (reference sequence). V lost 8 bases, J lost 4 bases, and 17 bases lay in between. Written as DNA, the CDR3 is TGTGCCGGAACAGCACTCCGGGGCTATGGCTACACCTTC. As protein: CAGTALRGYGYTF.

This rearrangement joins TRBV5-1 to TRBJ2-7, with TRBD2 identical over 10 bases. Trimming at V came to 4 bases and at J to 3 bases, leaving 10 bases not matched to a gene. CDR1 and CDR2 from the germline V gene are SGHRS and YFSETQ. The CDR3 totals 16 residues. Written as DNA, the CDR3 is TGCGCCAGCAGCGGGGCGGAAGGACTAGCGGTCTACGAGCAGTACTTC. This encodes CASSGAEGLAVYEQYF.

The genes are TRBV19 and TRBJ1-1, with 8 bases identical to TRBD1. The V gene's germline CDR1 is LNHDA and CDR2 SQIVND (reference sequence). The trim removed 8 bases at V and 2 bases at J, leaving 4 bases unmatched. CDR3 length: 13 amino acids. This CDR3 is CASWTGTNTEAFF. The DNA for the CDR3 is TGTGCCAGTTGGACAGGGACTAACACTGAAGCTTTCTTT.

The chain is built from TRBV19 and TRBJ2-5; 7 bases map to TRBD2. CDR1 LNHDA and CDR2 SQIVND come from the germline V gene (reference sequence). There are 15 residues in the CDR3. The ends lost 2 bases at V and 3 bases at J; junction bases unmatched: 6. Written as DNA, the CDR3 is TGTGCCAGTAGTATAAAGGGAGGGGACGAAGAGACCCAGTACTTC. Its protein product is CASSIKGGDEETQYF.

The genes are TRBV6-5 and TRBJ1-1; maybe TRBD1 (5 bases). Trimming removed 4 bases at V and 5 bases at J, with 17 bases between. Germline-derived CDR1 and CDR2 are MNHEY and SVGAGI. The CDR3 is made up of 15 amino acids. The CDR3 spells CASSWKGLGGTEAFF. In nucleotides, the CDR3 is TGTGCCAGCAGTTGGAAGGGATTGGGGGGGACTGAAGCTTTCTTT.

The V call is TRBV7-6, the J call TRBJ2-1; a possible D gene is TRBD2 (6 bases). This CDR3 has 14 residues. The V end lost 5 bases, the J end lost 2 bases, and 10 bases lay between the germline ends. CDR1 and CDR2 from the germline V gene are SGHVS and FNYEAQ. The chain's CDR3 is CASSRGGTYNEQFF. The CDR3 DNA reads as TGTGCCAGCAGCCGGGGCGGGACCTACAATGAGCAGTTCTTC.